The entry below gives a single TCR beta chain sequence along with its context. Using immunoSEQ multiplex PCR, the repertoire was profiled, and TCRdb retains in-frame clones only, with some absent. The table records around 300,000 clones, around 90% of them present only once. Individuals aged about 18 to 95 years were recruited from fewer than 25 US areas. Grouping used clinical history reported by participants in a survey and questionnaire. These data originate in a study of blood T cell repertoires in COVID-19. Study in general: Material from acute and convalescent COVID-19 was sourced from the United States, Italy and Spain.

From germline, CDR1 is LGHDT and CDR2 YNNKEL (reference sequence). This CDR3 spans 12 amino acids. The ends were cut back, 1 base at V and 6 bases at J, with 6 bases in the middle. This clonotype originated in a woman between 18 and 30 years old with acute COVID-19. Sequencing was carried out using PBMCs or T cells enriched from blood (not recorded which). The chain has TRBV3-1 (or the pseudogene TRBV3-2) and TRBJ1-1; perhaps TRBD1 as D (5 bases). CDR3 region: CASSQGGAEAFF. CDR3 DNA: TGTGCCAGCAGCCAAGGGGGGGCTGAAGCTTTCTTT.